This T cell receptor (beta chain) was captured in a study of patients and donors after allogeneic stem cell transplantation (dated by TCRdb to about 2020). This clonotype was observed a handful of times. It has no known antigen specificity. There are no base qualities to consult, and no much larger clone falls within one base. The CDR3, from cysteine to phenylalanine, totals 13 residues. The read is trimmed to its CDR3 DNA, 39 bases read in frame from base 1. V is cut by 2 bases and J by 3 bases, and the space between the germline ends is 4 bases. Taken from the germline V gene, the CDR1 and CDR2 loops are LGHNA and YNFKEQ. The library was obtained by RT-PCR. Reads for this sample came from a NextSeq 550. TCRdb applied fastp at Q25 and MiXCR to the public reads, then kept only in-frame beta chains. Merged by CDR3 protein, the rows form single entries marked with the most common genes and DNA. The sample table lists about 230,000 distinct CDR3 sequences, roughly 14% of them with a count of one. The ten largest clonotypes hold more than 9% of the sample.

The sequencing sample was made of blood, either unsorted or a sorted T cell fraction (not recorded which). This receptor was taken from a human donor who was either an allogeneic HSCT recipient or a stem cell or donor lymphocyte infusion donor (not recorded which). It is not recorded whose cells these are; they may come from a transplant donor. This sequence uses TRBV4-2 and TRBJ2-2, with the D gene uncertain. The DNA sequence reads TGTGCCAGCAGCCAACAGGACACCGGGGAGCTGTTTTTT. This yields the protein CASSQQDTGELFF.